This TCR beta chain was obtained from a study of T cells in Graves' hyperthyroidism and ophthalmopathy. Study results and caveats: Blood shared most expanded thyroid clonotypes above 0.001.

This clonotype was picked up many times. The antigen is unknown. RNA transcripts served as the template for amplifying TCR beta CDR3 regions. TCR CDR3 underwent first-round RT-PCR with the HTBI primer set. TCRdb called the multiplex PCR reads again in MiXCR, with one record for every CDR3 protein. This table has over 250,000 distinct CDR3 sequences, roughly 15% appearing once. V was cut by 6 bases and J by 2 bases, with 16 bases left in between. The CDR3 totals 15 residues. Germline values: CDR1 MNHNS, CDR2 SASEGT. The study left out patients who had uncontrolled infection, other autoimmune disease, pregnancy or lactation.

The sample comprised blood. The chain is built from TRBV6-1 and TRBJ1-2; D is possibly TRBD1 (6 bases). The TCR originated in a woman aged 40 to 50 with Graves' ophthalmopathy. The CDR3 spells CASSLRQAFNYGYTF. In DNA, the CDR3 is TGTGCCAGCAGCCTACGACAGGCATTCAACTATGGCTACACCTTC.